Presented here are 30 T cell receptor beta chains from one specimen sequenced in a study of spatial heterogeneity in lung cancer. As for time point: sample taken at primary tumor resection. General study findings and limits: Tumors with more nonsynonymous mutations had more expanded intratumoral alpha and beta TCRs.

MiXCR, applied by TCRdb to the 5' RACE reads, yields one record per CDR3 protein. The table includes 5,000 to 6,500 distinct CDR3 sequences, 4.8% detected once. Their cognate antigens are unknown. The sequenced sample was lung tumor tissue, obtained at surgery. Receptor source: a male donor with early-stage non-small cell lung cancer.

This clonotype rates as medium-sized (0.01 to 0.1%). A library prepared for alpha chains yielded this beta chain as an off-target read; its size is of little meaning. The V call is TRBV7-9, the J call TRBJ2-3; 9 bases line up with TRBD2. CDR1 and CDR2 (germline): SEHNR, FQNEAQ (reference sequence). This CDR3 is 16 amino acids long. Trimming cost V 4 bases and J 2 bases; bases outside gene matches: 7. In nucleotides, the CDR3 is TGTGCCAGCAGCTCCCGTGGACTAGCGAACACAGATACGCAGTATTTT. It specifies CASSSRGLANTDTQYF.

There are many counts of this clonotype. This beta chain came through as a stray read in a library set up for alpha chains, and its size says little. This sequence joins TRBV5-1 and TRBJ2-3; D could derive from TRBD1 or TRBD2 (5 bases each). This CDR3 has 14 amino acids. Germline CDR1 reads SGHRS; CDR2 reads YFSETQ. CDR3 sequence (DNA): TGCGCTTCACGGGGCACTAGTAGCACAGATACGCAGTATTTT. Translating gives CASRGTSSTDTQYF.

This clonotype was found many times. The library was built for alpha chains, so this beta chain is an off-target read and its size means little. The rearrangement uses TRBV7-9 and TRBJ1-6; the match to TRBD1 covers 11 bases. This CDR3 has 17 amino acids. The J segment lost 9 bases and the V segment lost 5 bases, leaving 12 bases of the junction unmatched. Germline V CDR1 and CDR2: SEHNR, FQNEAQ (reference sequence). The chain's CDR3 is CASSIQRTGGASSPLHF. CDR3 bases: TGTGCCAGCAGCATTCAGCGGACAGGGGGCGCCTCTTCACCCCTCCACTTT.

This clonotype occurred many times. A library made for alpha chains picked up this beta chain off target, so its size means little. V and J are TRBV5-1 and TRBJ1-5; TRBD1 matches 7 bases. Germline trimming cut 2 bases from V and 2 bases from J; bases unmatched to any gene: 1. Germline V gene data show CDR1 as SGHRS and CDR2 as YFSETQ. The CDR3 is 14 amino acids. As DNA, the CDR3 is TGCGCCAGCAGCTTCGGGACAGGCAATCAGCCCCAGCATTTT. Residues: CASSFGTGNQPQHF.

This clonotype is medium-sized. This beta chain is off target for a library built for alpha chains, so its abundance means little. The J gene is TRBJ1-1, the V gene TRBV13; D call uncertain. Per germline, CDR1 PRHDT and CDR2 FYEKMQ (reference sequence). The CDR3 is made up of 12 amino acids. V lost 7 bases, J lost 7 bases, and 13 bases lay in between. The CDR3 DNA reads TGTGCCAGCAATGCCGGGCCTATTGAAGCTTTCTTT. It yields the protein CASNAGPIEAFF.

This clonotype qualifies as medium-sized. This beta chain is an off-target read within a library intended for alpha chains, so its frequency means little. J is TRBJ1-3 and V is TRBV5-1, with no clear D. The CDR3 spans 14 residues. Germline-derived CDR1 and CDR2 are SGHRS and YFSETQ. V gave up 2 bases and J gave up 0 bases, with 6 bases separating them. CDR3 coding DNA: TGCGCCAGCAGCTTAGGGTCCTCTGGAAACACCATATATTTT. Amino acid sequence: CASSLGSSGNTIYF.

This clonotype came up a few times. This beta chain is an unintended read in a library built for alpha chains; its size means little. In DNA form, the CDR3 reads TGTGCCAGCAGGAAAGAAGGGGGGGCCGGCGATACGCAGTATTTT. Amino acids: CASRKEGGAGDTQYF. The chain recombines TRBV2 with TRBJ2-3, with D possibly TRBD2 on 7 matching bases. V was clipped by 6 bases and J by 6 bases, with 19 bases between them. CDR1 is SNHLY, CDR2 FYNNEI, per germline. This CDR3 contains 15 residues.

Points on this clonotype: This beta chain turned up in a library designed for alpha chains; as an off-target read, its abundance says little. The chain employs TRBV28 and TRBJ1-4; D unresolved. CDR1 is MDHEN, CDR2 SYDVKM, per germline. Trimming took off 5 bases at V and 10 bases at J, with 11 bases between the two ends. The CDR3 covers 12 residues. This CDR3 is CASSPPRGKLFF. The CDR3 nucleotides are TGTGCCAGCAGTCCACCCCGGGGAAAACTGTTTTTT.

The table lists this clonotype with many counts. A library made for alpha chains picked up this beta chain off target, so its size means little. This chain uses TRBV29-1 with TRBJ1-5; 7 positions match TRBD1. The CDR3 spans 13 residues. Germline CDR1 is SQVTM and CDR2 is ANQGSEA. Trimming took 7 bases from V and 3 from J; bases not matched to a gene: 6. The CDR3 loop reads CSASGGVNQPQHF. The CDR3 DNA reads TGCAGCGCCTCAGGGGGGGTCAATCAGCCCCAGCATTTT.

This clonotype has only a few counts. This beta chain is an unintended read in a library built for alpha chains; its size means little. CDR3 nucleotide sequence: TGTGCCAGCAGCTTAAACTACAGGGGGCCACGGGAGAACTACGAGCAGTACTTC. Its translation is CASSLNYRGPRENYEQYF. The J gene is TRBJ2-7, the V gene TRBV7-2, with 9 bases matching TRBD1. V trimming: 2 bases; J trimming: 3 bases; junction bases outside the gene matches: 14. Germline CDR1 SGHTA, CDR2 FQGNSA. The CDR3 runs to 18 residues.

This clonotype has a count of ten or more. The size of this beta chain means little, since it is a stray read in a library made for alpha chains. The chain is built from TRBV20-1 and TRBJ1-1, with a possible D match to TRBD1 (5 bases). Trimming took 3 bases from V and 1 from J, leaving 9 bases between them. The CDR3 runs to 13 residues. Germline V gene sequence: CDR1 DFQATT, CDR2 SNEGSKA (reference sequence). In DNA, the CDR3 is TGCAGTGCTAGGGGACGGAGGAACACTGAAGCTTTCTTT. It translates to CSARGRRNTEAFF.

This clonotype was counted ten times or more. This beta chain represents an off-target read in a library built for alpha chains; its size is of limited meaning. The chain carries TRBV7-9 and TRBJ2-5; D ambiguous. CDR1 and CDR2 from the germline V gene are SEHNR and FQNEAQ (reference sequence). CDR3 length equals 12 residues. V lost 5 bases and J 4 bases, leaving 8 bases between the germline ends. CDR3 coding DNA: TGTGCCAGCAGCCGTGGATTAGAGACCCAGTACTTC. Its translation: CASSRGLETQYF.

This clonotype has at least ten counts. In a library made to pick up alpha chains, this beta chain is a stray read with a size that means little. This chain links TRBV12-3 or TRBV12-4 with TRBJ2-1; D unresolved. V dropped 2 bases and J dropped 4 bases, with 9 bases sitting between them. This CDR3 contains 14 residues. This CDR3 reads CASSLTGPYNEQFF. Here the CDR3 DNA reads TGTGCCAGCAGTTTAACCGGACCGTACAATGAGCAGTTCTTC.

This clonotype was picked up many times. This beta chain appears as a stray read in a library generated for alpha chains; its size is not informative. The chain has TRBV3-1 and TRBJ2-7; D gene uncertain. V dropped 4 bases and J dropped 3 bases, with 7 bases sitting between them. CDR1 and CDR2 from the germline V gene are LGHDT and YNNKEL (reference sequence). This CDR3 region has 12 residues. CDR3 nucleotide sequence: TGTGCCAGCAGCCTGCTAAACTACGAGCAGTACTTC. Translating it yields CASSLLNYEQYF.

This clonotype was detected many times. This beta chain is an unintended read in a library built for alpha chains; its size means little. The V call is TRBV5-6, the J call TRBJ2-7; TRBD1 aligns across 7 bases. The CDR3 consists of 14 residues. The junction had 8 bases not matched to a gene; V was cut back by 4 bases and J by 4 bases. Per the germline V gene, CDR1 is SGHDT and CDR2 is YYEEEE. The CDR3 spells CASSPRDRIYEQYF. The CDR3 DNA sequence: TGTGCCAGCAGCCCCCGGGACAGAATATACGAGCAGTACTTC.

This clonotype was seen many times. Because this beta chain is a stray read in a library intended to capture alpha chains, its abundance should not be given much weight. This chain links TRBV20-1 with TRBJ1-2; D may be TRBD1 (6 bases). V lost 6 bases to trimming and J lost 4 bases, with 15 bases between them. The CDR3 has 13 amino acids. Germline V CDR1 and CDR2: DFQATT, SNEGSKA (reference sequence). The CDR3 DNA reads TGCAGTGCCAACAGGGATAATGGCTATGGCTACACCTTC. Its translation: CSANRDNGYGYTF.

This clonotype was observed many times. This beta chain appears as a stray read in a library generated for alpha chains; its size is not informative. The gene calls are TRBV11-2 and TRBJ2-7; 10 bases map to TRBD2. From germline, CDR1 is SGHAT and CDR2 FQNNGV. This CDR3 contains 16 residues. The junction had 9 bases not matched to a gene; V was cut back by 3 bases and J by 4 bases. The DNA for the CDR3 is TGTGCCAGCAGCTTCGCCCCTAGCGGGAGAAATTACGAGCAGTACTTC. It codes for CASSFAPSGRNYEQYF.

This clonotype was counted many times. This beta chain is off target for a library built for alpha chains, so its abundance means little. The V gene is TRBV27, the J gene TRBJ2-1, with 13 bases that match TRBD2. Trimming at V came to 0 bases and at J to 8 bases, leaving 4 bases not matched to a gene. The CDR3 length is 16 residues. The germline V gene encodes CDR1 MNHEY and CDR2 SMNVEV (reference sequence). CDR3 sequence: CASSLSGTSGVDEQFF. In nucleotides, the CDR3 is TGTGCCAGCAGTTTATCGGGGACTAGCGGGGTCGATGAGCAGTTCTTC.

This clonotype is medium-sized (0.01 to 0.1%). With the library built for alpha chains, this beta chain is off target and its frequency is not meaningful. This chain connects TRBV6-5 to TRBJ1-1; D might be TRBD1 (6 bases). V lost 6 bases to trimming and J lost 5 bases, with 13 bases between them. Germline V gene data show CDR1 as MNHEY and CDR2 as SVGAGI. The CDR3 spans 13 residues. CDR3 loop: CASRNRVGTEAFF. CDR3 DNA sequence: TGTGCCAGCAGAAACAGGGTTGGAACTGAAGCTTTCTTT.

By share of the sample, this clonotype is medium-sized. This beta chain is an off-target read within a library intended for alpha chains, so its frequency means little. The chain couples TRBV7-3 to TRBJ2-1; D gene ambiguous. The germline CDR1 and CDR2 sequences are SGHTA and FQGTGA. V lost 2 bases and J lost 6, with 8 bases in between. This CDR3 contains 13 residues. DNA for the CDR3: TGTGCCAGCAGCTTAGTGTGGGGCAATGAGCAGTTCTTC. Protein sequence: CASSLVWGNEQFF.

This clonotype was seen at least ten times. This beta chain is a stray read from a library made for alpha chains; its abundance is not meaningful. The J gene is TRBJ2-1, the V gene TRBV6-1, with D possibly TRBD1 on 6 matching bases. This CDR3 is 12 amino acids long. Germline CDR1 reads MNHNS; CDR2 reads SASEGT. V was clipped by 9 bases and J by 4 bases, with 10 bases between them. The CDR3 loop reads CASKQGYNEQFF. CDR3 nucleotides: TGTGCCAGTAAACAGGGTTACAATGAGCAGTTCTTC.

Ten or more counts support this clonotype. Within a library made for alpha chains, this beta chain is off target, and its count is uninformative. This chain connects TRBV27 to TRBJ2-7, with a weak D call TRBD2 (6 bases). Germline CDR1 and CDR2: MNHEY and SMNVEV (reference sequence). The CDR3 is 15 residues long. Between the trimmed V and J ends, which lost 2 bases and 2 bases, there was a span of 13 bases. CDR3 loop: CASSLMLAVTYEQYF. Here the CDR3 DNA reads TGTGCCAGCAGTTTAATGTTAGCGGTTACCTACGAGCAGTACTTC.

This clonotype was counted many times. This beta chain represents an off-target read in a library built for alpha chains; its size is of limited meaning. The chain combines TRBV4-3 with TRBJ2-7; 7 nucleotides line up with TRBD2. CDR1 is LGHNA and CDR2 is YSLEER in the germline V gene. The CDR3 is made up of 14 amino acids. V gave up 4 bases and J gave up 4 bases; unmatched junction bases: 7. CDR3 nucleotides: TGCGCCAGCAGCCCCCAACTAGCGTGGTACGAGCAGTACTTC. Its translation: CASSPQLAWYEQYF.

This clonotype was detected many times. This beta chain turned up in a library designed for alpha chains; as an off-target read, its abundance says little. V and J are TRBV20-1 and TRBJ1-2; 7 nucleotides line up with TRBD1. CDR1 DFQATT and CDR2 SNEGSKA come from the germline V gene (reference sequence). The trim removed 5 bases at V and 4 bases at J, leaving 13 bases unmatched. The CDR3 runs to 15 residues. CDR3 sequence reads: CSAPEGGQKFYGYTF. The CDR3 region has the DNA TGCAGTGCTCCCGAGGGGGGACAGAAGTTCTATGGCTACACCTTC.

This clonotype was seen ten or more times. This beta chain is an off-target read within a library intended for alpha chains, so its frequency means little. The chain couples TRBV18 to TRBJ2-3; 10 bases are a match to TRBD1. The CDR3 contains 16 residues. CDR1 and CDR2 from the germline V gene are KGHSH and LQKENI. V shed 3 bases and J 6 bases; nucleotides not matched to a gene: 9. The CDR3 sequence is CASSPLRDRGADTQYF. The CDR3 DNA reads TGTGCCAGCTCACCCCTACGGGACAGGGGAGCGGATACGCAGTATTTT.

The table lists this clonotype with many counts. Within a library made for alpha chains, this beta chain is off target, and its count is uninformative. This CDR3 is CASSLGRGGLEQYF. In DNA form, the CDR3 reads TGTGCCAGCAGCTTGGGCAGGGGAGGCCTCGAGCAGTACTTC. This chain joins TRBV5-6 and TRBJ2-7, with D possibly called TRBD1 or TRBD2 (6 bases each). CDR3 length: 14 residues. Looked up from germline, CDR1 is SGHDT and CDR2 is YYEEEE. With 0 bases removed from V and 6 bases from J, the gap between germline ends came to 13 bases.

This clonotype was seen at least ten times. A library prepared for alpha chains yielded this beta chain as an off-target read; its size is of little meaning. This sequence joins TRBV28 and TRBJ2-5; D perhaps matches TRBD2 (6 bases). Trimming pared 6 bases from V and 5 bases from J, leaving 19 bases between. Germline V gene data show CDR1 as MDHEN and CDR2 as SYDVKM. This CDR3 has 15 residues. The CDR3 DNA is TGTGCCAGCAGCACCGGGACTTTGAGAACTGAGACCCAGTACTTC. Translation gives CASSTGTLRTETQYF.

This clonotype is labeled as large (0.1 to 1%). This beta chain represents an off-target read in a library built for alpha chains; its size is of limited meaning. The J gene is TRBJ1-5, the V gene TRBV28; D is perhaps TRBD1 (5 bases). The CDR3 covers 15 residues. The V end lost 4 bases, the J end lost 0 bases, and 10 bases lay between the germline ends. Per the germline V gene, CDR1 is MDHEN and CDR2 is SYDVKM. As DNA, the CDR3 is TGTGCCAGCAGTTCGACAGATTATAGCAATCAGCCCCAGCATTTT. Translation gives CASSSTDYSNQPQHF.

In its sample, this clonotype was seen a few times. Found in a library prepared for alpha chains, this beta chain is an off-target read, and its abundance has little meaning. DNA for the CDR3: TGTGCCAGCAGTTACTCTGGCGGGGGGGCGCGAGAGCAGTACTTC. The encoded protein is CASSYSGGGAREQYF. The chain has TRBV6-5 and TRBJ2-7, with 9 positions matching TRBD2. This CDR3 is built from 15 residues. Germline loops: CDR1 MNHEY, CDR2 SVGAGI. J gave up 7 bases and V 0 bases, and 7 bases lay outside the gene matches.

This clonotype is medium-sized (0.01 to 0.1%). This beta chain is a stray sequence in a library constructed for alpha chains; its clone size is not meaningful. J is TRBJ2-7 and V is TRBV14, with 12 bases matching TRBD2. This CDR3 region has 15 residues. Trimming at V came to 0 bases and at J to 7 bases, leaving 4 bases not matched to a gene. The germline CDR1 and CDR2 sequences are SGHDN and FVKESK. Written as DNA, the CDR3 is TGTGCCAGCAGCCAAGACACTAGCGGGAGGAGGGAGCAGTACTTC. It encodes CASSQDTSGRREQYF.